Below, 3 T cell receptor beta chains from the same sample are listed, as sequenced in a study of control samples from healthy donors and cancer patients. Measured with immunoSEQ multiplex PCR; TCRdb has only the in-frame clones, and not every one. Among fewer than 4,000 clones, around 77% were seen once, and the ten largest hold roughly 9%. Sequencing used formalin-fixed, paraffin-embedded tissue. Receptor source: a female donor with melanoma.

The rearrangement uses TRBV7-9 and TRBJ2-7, with D unresolved. This CDR3 has 11 amino acids. The V gene's germline CDR1 is SEHNR and CDR2 FQNEAQ (reference sequence). The V gene lost 5 bases and the J gene lost 4 bases, with 6 bases spanning the gap. The CDR3 sequence is CASSPEYEQYF. The CDR3, as DNA: TGTGCCAGCAGCCCAGAGTACGAGCAGTACTTC.

The chain combines TRBV4-2 with TRBJ2-3; TRBD2 might be the D (5 bases). This CDR3 has 13 amino acids. CDR1 is LGHNA, CDR2 YNFKEQ, per germline. V lost 0 bases to trimming and J lost 5 bases, with 6 bases between them. DNA for the CDR3: TGTGCCAGCAGCCAAGACGAGGGAGATACGCAGTATTTT. Amino acid sequence: CASSQDEGDTQYF.

The V and J genes are TRBV10-3 and TRBJ1-5; 10 bases line up with TRBD1. Germline CDR1 reads ENHRY; CDR2 reads SYGVKD. V shed 10 bases, J shed 9 bases, and the junction held 12 bases outside the gene matches. CDR3 size: 14 residues. CDR3 DNA: TGTGCCACCCGCGGACAGGGGGGGGAGAGGCCCCAGCATTTT. Translation: CATRGQGGERPQHF.